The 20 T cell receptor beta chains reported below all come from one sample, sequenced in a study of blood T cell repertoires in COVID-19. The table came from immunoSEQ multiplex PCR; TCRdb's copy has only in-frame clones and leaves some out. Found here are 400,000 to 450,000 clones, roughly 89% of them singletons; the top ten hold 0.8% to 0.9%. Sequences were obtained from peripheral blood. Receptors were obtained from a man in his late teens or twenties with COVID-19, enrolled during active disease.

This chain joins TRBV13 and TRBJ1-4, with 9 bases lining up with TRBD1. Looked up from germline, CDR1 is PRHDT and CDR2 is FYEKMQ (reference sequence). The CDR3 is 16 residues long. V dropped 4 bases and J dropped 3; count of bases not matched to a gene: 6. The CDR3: CASSSGQGLANEKLFF. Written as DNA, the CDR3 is TGTGCCAGCAGCTCCGGACAGGGGTTGGCTAATGAAAAACTGTTTTTT.

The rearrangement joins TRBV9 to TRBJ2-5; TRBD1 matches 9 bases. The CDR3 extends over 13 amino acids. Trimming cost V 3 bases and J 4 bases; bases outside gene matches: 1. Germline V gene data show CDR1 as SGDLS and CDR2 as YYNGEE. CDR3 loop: CASSDRGLETQYF. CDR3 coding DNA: TGTGCCAGCAGCGACAGGGGGCTAGAGACCCAGTACTTC.

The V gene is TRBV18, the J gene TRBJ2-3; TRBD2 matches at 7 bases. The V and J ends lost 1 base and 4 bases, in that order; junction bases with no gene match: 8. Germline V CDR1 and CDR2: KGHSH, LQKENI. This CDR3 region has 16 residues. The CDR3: CASSPQEGGPADTQYF. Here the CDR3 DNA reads TGTGCCAGCTCACCACAGGAGGGAGGGCCAGCAGATACGCAGTATTTT. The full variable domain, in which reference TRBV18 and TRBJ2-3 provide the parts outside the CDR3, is NAGVMQNPRHLVRRRGQEARLRCSPMKGHSHVYWYRQLPEEGLKFMVYLQKENIIDESGMPKERFSAEFPKEGPSILRIQQVVRGDSAAYFCASSPQEGGPADTQYFGPGTRLTVL.

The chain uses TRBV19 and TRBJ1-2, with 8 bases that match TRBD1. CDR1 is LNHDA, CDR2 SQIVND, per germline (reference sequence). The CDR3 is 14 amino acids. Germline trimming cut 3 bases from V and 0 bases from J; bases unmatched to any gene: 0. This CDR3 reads CASSMTGANYGYTF. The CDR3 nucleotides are TGTGCCAGTAGTATGACAGGGGCTAACTATGGCTACACCTTC.

CDR3 sequence (DNA): TGTGCCAGTACTTTAACTGGGACAGGGGGGGTCAATGAGCAGTTCTTC. It is translated as CASTLTGTGGVNEQFF. The chain combines TRBV19 with TRBJ2-1; 11 nucleotides agree with TRBD1. V dropped 7 bases and J dropped 6; count of bases not matched to a gene: 11. The CDR3 sequence is 16 residues long. Germline V gives CDR1 LNHDA, CDR2 SQIVND (reference sequence).

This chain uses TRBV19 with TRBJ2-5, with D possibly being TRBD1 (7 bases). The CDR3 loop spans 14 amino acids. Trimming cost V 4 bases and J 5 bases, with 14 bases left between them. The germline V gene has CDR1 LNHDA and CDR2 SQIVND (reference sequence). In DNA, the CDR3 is TGTGCCAGTAGTACATTACAGGGGAGGGAGACCCAGTACTTC. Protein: CASSTLQGRETQYF.

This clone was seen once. CDR3 protein: CASRPGLRADGYTF. The CDR3 DNA reads as TGTGCCAGCAGACCGGGACTTAGGGCGGATGGCTACACCTTC. The gene calls are TRBV28 and TRBJ1-2, with D possibly TRBD1 on 5 matching bases. CDR1 and CDR2 from the germline V gene are MDHEN and SYDVKM. V dropped 6 bases and J dropped 6 bases, with 17 bases sitting between them. The CDR3 consists of 14 residues.

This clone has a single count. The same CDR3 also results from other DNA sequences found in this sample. The CDR3 spells CASSLGQGGQPQHF. The CDR3 DNA is TGTGCCAGCAGCCTTGGACAGGGCGGTCAGCCCCAGCATTTT. The V call is TRBV3-1 (or the pseudogene TRBV3-2), the J call TRBJ1-5; TRBD1 aligns across 8 bases. This CDR3 comprises 14 residues. Losses at the gene ends were 4 bases for V and 6 bases for J; bases not matched to a gene: 5. From germline, CDR1 is LGHDT and CDR2 YNNKEL (reference sequence).

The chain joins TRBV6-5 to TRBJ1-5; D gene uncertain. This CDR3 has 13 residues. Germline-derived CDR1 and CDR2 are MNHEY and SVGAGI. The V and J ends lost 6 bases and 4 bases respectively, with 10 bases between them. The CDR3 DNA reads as TGTGCCAGCAGAGTAGGGAGGAATCAGCCCCAGCATTTT. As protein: CASRVGRNQPQHF.

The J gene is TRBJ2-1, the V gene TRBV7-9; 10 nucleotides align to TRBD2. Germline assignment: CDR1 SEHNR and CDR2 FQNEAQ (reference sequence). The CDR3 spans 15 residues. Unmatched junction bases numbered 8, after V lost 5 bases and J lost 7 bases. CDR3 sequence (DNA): TGTGCCAGCAGCCCCCTAGCGGGAGTGGGGAATGAGCAGTTCTTC. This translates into CASSPLAGVGNEQFF.

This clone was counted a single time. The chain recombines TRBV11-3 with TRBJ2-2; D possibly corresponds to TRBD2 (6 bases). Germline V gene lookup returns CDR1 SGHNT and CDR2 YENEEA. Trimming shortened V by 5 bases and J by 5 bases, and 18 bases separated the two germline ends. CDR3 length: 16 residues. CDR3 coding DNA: TGTGCCAGCAGCCTCCCCCCGCTAGCGAGGACCGGGGAGCTGTTTTTT. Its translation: CASSLPPLARTGELFF.

This chain's CDR3 is CATSAPSGGYQETQYF. As DNA, the CDR3 is TGTGCCACCAGTGCCCCTTCGGGCGGGTACCAAGAGACCCAGTACTTC. The chain employs TRBV24-1 and TRBJ2-5; tentative D call: TRBD2 (5 bases). The CDR3 runs to 16 residues. Germline V gene lookup returns CDR1 KGHDR and CDR2 SFDVKD. V shed 5 bases and J shed 0 bases, with 15 bases lying between them.

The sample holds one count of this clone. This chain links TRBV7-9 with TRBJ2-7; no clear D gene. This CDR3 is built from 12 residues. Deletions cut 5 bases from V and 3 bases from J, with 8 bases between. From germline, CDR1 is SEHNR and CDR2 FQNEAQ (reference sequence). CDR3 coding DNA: TGTGCCAGCAGCCGTTCGGGCTACGAGCAGTACTTC. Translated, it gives CASSRSGYEQYF.

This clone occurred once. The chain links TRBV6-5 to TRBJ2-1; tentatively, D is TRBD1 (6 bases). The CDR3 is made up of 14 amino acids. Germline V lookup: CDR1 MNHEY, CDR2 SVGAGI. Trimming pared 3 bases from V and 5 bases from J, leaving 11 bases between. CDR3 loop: CASSYGTFNNEQFF. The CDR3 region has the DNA TGTGCCAGCAGTTATGGGACATTTAACAATGAGCAGTTCTTC.

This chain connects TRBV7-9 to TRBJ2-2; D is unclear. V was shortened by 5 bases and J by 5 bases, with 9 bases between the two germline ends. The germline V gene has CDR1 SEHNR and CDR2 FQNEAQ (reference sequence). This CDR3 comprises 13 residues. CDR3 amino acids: CASSLTQTGELFF. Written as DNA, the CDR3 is TGTGCCAGCAGCCTAACCCAAACCGGGGAGCTGTTTTTT.

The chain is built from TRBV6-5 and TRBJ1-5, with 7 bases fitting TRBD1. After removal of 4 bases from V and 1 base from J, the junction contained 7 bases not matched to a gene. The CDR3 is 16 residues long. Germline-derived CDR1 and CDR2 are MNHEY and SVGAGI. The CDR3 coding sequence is TGTGCCAGCAGTTTCCGTACCAGGGGGAGCAATCAGCCCCAGCATTTT. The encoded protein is CASSFRTRGSNQPQHF.

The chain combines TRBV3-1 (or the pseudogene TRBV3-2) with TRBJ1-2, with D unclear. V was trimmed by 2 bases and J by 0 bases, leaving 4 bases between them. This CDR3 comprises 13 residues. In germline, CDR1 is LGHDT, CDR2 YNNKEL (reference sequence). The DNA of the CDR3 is TGTGCCAGCAGCCAAAGCTCTAACTATGGCTACACCTTC. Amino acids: CASSQSSNYGYTF.

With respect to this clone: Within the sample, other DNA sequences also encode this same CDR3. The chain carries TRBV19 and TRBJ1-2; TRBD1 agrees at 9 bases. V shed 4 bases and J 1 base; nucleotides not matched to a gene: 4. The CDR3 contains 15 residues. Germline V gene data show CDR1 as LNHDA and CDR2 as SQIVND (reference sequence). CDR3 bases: TGTGCCAGTAGTAGGGGACAGGGCGGTAACTATGGCTACACCTTC. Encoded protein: CASSRGQGGNYGYTF.

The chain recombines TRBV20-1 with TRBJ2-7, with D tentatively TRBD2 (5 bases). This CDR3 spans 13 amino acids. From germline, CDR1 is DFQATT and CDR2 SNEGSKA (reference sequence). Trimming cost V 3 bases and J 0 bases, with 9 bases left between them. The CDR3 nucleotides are TGCAGTGCTAGTCATAGCGTCTCCTACGAGCAGTACTTC. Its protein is CSASHSVSYEQYF.

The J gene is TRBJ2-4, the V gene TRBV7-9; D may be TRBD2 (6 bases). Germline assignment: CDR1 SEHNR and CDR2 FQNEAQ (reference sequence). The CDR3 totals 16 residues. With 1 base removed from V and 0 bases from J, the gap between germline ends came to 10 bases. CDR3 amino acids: CASSLVQGLAKNIQYF. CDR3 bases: TGTGCCAGCAGCTTAGTCCAGGGACTAGCCAAAAACATTCAGTACTTC.